This T cell receptor beta chain was recorded in a study of cytomegalovirus exposure and HLA in healthy donors. A multiplex PCR was run with 60 Vbeta primers and 13 Jbeta primers. Measured with immunoSEQ multiplex PCR; TCRdb has only the in-frame clones, and not every one. The table has about 120,000 clones, more than 15% seen once. CDR1 GTSNPN and CDR2 SVGIG come from the germline V gene (reference sequence). This CDR3 has 13 amino acids. With 0 bases removed from V and 2 bases from J, the gap between germline ends came to 8 bases. Points from the study as a whole: Analyses of presence/absence relied on an assumption of roughly uniform sequencing depth across donors.

In the case of this clone: Its target is not known.

The clonotype originates from a female donor in good health and CMV-seropositive. V usage is TRBV30 and J usage is TRBJ2-7; maybe TRBD2 (5 bases). Sequencing was performed on PBMCs. CDR3 sequence: CAWSVGLAYEQYF. CDR3 sequence (DNA): TGTGCCTGGAGTGTAGGACTTGCCTACGAGCAGTACTTC.